The 28 T cell receptor beta chains below come from one sample, sequenced in a study of blood T cells in healthy people across ages. A second PCR, run for roughly 7 to 12 cycles, used a sample-barcoded 5' primer plus a J-beta primer mix. One entry per CDR3 protein results from TCRdb running MiXCR on the 5' RACE reads. In the table there are 660,000 or so distinct CDR3 sequences, approximately 50% of which are singletons. Specimen: blood. Receptor source: a man in his fifties or sixties in good health.

The chain uses TRBV18 and TRBJ2-3; the D is unclear. V was pared by 1 base and J by 5 bases, with 7 bases between. The germline gives CDR1 KGHSH, CDR2 LQKENI. CDR3 length equals 13 residues. CDR3: CASSPQSRDTQYF. The CDR3 coding sequence is TGTGCCAGCTCACCACAATCCAGAGATACGCAGTATTTT.

A few counts support this clonotype. The chain has TRBV20-1 and TRBJ2-1; 8 bases fit TRBD2. This CDR3 has 15 residues. J lost 9 bases, V lost 5 bases, and 15 bases had no gene match. Germline V gene sequence: CDR1 DFQATT, CDR2 SNEGSKA (reference sequence). For the CDR3, the DNA is TGCAGTGCTCACCTTGATAGCGGGGTCTGGGGTGAGCAGTTCTTC. Translated, it gives CSAHLDSGVWGEQFF.

The V call is TRBV24-1, the J call TRBJ1-2; 7 bases agree with TRBD1. J lost 4 bases, V lost 4 bases, and 5 bases had no gene match. The CDR3 runs to 14 residues. Germline assignment: CDR1 KGHDR and CDR2 SFDVKD. The CDR3 DNA is TGTGCCACCAGTGACCGCCGGGACAGCTATGGCTACACCTTC. It yields the protein CATSDRRDSYGYTF.

The table lists this clonotype with a few counts. The J gene is TRBJ2-5, the V gene TRBV10-3, with D perhaps given as TRBD1 or TRBD2 (5 bases each). This CDR3 is 12 amino acids long. V dropped 3 bases and J dropped 8 bases, with 10 bases sitting between them. Germline loops: CDR1 ENHRY, CDR2 SYGVKD. CDR3: CAISDREPTQYF. The CDR3 DNA sequence: TGTGCCATCAGTGACAGGGAGCCCACCCAGTACTTC.

The chain carries TRBV14 and TRBJ2-3; TRBD1 matches at 9 bases. CDR1 is SGHDN, CDR2 FVKESK, per germline. This CDR3 is built from 18 residues. Trimming at V came to 0 bases and at J to 2 bases, leaving 9 bases not matched to a gene. The CDR3 protein is CASSQEKVWTGVTDTQYF. The DNA of the CDR3 is TGTGCCAGCAGCCAAGAAAAGGTGTGGACAGGGGTCACAGATACGCAGTATTTT.

V gene TRBV20-1 combines with J gene TRBJ2-6; tentative D call: TRBD2 (5 bases). The CDR3 covers 16 residues. Trimming cost V 2 bases and J 1 base, with 12 bases left between them. The germline V gene encodes CDR1 DFQATT and CDR2 SNEGSKA (reference sequence). The CDR3 reads CSARREGVSGANVLTF. DNA of the CDR3: TGCAGTGCTAGACGCGAGGGAGTTTCTGGGGCCAACGTCCTGACTTTC.

V and J are TRBV2 and TRBJ2-3, with 9 nucleotides matching TRBD2. This CDR3 has 14 amino acids. The V gene's germline CDR1 is SNHLY and CDR2 FYNNEI. Unmatched junction bases numbered 2, after V lost 4 bases and J lost 3 bases. The CDR3 DNA follows: TGTGCCAGCAGTGTTCTAGCGGGGACAGATACGCAGTATTTT. Protein: CASSVLAGTDTQYF.

This clonotype was observed a handful of times. J is TRBJ2-1 and V is TRBV6-2 or TRBV6-3, with D possibly matching TRBD2 (6 bases). The CDR3 consists of 12 residues. V was clipped by 6 bases and J by 10 bases, with 13 bases between them. From germline, CDR1 is MNHEY and CDR2 SVGEGT. CDR3 nucleotide sequence: TGTGCCAGCAGCCAAGGGACTGGGGAGCAGTTCTTC. It codes for CASSQGTGEQFF.

This clonotype was recorded a few times. This chain joins TRBV5-1 and TRBJ1-2; D unclear. The germline V gene encodes CDR1 SGHRS and CDR2 YFSETQ. V was cut by 5 bases and J by 1 base, with 9 bases left in between. The CDR3 has 13 amino acids. The CDR3 region has the DNA TGCGCCAGCAGACTAACGCTTAACTATGGCTACACCTTC. As protein: CASRLTLNYGYTF.

This clonotype was counted a few times. V is TRBV7-2 and J is TRBJ2-2; D remains ambiguous. V lost 0 bases, J lost 6 bases, and 5 bases lay in between. There are 13 residues in the CDR3. Germline V gene lookup returns CDR1 SGHTA and CDR2 FQGNSA. The CDR3 loop is CASSLASPGELFF. The CDR3 region has the DNA TGTGCCAGCAGCTTAGCCAGCCCCGGGGAGCTGTTTTTT.

This clonotype occurred a few times. V and J are TRBV2 and TRBJ2-5, with 9 bases lining up with TRBD1. The J segment lost 5 bases and the V segment lost 4 bases, leaving 5 bases of the junction unmatched. This CDR3 has 14 amino acids. Germline V gene lookup returns CDR1 SNHLY and CDR2 FYNNEI. The CDR3 spells CASSVQGARETQYF. For the CDR3, the DNA is TGTGCCAGCAGTGTACAGGGGGCGAGGGAGACCCAGTACTTC. Complete variable domain (other parts from reference TRBV2 and TRBJ2-5): EPEVTQTPSHQVTQMGQEVILRCVPISNHLYFYWYRQILGQKVEFLVSFYNNEISEKSEIFDDQFSVERPDGSNFTLKIRSTKLEDSAMYFCASSVQGARETQYFGPGTRLLVL.

The J gene is TRBJ2-5, the V gene TRBV20-1, with 8 bases that match TRBD1. With V trimmed by 5 bases and J by 5 bases, 10 bases remained unmatched. Germline V lookup: CDR1 DFQATT, CDR2 SNEGSKA (reference sequence). The CDR3 has 14 residues. CDR3 DNA sequence: TGCAGTGCTCTCCCCGGGACAGGAGGGGAGACCCAGTACTTC. Protein: CSALPGTGGETQYF.

This clonotype was seen only a few times. The rearrangement links TRBV7-8 to TRBJ1-1; D gene ambiguous. The CDR3 has 16 residues. Germline-derived CDR1 and CDR2 are SGHVS and FQNEAQ. Trimming took 1 base from V and 0 from J, leaving 12 bases between them. The chain's CDR3 is CASSLVWEGMNTEAFF. The CDR3 nucleotides read TGTGCCAGCAGCTTAGTATGGGAGGGTATGAACACTGAAGCTTTCTTT.

This clonotype occurred a few times. V gene TRBV4-1 combines with J gene TRBJ2-1; 10 bases match TRBD2. Germline V gene lookup returns CDR1 MGHRA and CDR2 YSYEKL. The CDR3 has 17 amino acids. Trimming at V came to 3 bases and at J to 3 bases, leaving 8 bases not matched to a gene. The CDR3 DNA is TGCGCCAGCAGCCACGACCCAGCGGGGGGGCTCTACAATGAGCAGTTCTTC. It encodes CASSHDPAGGLYNEQFF.

This clonotype was detected a few times. The genes are TRBV15 and TRBJ2-4; a possible D gene is TRBD2 (7 bases). Trimming cost V 5 bases and J 10 bases, with 18 bases left between them. CDR1 and CDR2 from the germline V gene are LNHNV and YYDKDF (reference sequence). This CDR3 spans 14 amino acids. The CDR3 nucleotides read TGTGCCACCAGCGTCGGGGGCGGGGGTAGGATTCAGTACTTC. The encoded protein is CATSVGGGGRIQYF.

CDR3 region: CATSDLLGGAPDTQYF. For the CDR3, the DNA is TGTGCCACCAGTGATTTGCTGGGGGGCGCCCCAGATACGCAGTATTTT. This rearrangement joins TRBV24-1 to TRBJ2-3; D tentatively reads TRBD1 or TRBD2 (6 bases each). Germline assignment: CDR1 KGHDR and CDR2 SFDVKD. Trimming removed 0 bases from V and 4 bases from J, with 13 bases in between. There are 16 residues in the CDR3.

The genes are TRBV29-1 and TRBJ1-1; D remains ambiguous. This CDR3 is 13 amino acids long. V was cut by 0 bases and J by 5 bases, with 10 bases left in between. CDR1 and CDR2 from the germline V gene are SQVTM and ANQGSEA. The CDR3 loop is CSVEDRVGTEAFF. CDR3 nucleotides: TGCAGCGTTGAAGATCGAGTAGGGACTGAAGCTTTCTTT.

This clonotype appeared a single time. The chain uses TRBV14 and TRBJ1-2; D not certain. Germline V gene lookup returns CDR1 SGHDN and CDR2 FVKESK. V was pared by 1 base and J by 1 base, with 13 bases between. This CDR3 contains 16 residues. Here the CDR3 reads CASSQGYSRLNYGYTF. Here the CDR3 DNA reads TGTGCCAGCAGCCAAGGATATTCAAGGCTTAACTATGGCTACACCTTC.

The chain uses TRBV12-3 or TRBV12-4 and TRBJ1-4; D is unclear. The CDR3 length is 13 residues. V lost 6 bases, J lost 7 bases, and 12 bases lay in between. The chain's CDR3 is CASSLNDGEKLFF. The CDR3 nucleotides are TGTGCCAGCAGCCTGAATGATGGTGAAAAACTGTTTTTT.

This clonotype was recorded many times. The chain is built from TRBV4-2 and TRBJ2-4; 12 nucleotides line up with TRBD2. CDR3 length equals 16 residues. The germline CDR1 and CDR2 sequences are LGHNA and YNFKEQ. V lost 3 bases and J lost 4; bases outside the gene matches: 4. CDR3 coding DNA: TGTGCCAGCAGCCAGGACCTAGCGGGGGGGAAAAACATTCAGTACTTC. Translated: CASSQDLAGGKNIQYF.

This clonotype appeared many times. The junction and the germline gene differ at one end; a read error may be behind it. This rearrangement joins TRBV5-1 to TRBJ2-5; TRBD2 might be the D (7 bases). Per germline, CDR1 SGHRS and CDR2 YFSETQ. The CDR3 is made up of 15 amino acids. In nucleotides, the CDR3 is TGTGCCAGCAGCTTAGGCGGGGGCCTACAAGAGACCCAGTACTTC. It yields the protein CASSLGGGLQETQYF.

The chain is built from TRBV27 and TRBJ1-2; D is ambiguous. With 0 bases removed from V and 4 bases from J, the gap between germline ends came to 18 bases. This CDR3 region has 17 residues. Germline CDR1 and CDR2: MNHEY and SMNVEV (reference sequence). The CDR3 region has the DNA TGTGCCAGCAGTTTATCCCCCTCGCCGTCGTCCGGCTATGGCTACACCTTC. Protein product: CASSLSPSPSSGYGYTF.

V gene TRBV3-1 combines with J gene TRBJ2-7; the D gene could be TRBD1 or TRBD2 (5 bases each). The CDR3 sequence is 10 residues long. The germline CDR1 and CDR2 sequences are LGHDT and YNNKEL (reference sequence). V lost 5 bases to trimming and J lost 10 bases, with 9 bases between them. The CDR3 reads CASSGGPQYF. DNA for the CDR3: TGTGCCAGCAGCGGGGGACCCCAGTACTTC.

In its sample, this clonotype was seen a few times. The chain carries TRBV6-1 and TRBJ2-7; the match to TRBD1 covers 7 bases. The germline CDR1 and CDR2 sequences are MNHNS and SASEGT. After removal of 8 bases from V and 1 base from J, the junction contained 11 bases not matched to a gene. This CDR3 contains 15 residues. CDR3 loop: CASQTGRDRSYEQYF. The CDR3 nucleotides read TGTGCCAGCCAGACTGGCCGGGACAGATCCTACGAGCAGTACTTC.

V and J are TRBV4-2 and TRBJ2-3; a possible D gene is TRBD2 (6 bases). The length of the CDR3 is 15 residues. Trimming cost V 0 bases and J 6 bases, with 13 bases left between them. Germline assignment: CDR1 LGHNA and CDR2 YNFKEQ. The CDR3, as DNA: TGTGCCAGCAGCCAAGACGGGAGCGCCGGGGATACGCAGTATTTT. Its protein is CASSQDGSAGDTQYF.

The J gene is TRBJ2-5, the V gene TRBV6-5, with TRBD2 as a possible D gene (5 bases). The V end was cut by 8 bases, the J end by 5 bases, with 24 bases between. The CDR3 extends over 16 amino acids. CDR1 and CDR2 (germline): MNHEY, SVGAGI. The CDR3 nucleotides are TGTGCCAGCGCCAGGACGCAAATCAGCGGTTCCGAGACCCAGTACTTC. Translated: CASARTQISGSETQYF.

This clonotype was seen more than once but under ten times. This sequence joins TRBV29-1 and TRBJ2-3; 8 bases line up with TRBD1. The germline V gene has CDR1 SQVTM and CDR2 ANQGSEA. The V segment lost 3 bases and the J segment 5 bases; nucleotides outside the gene matches: 7. The CDR3 spans 14 residues. The CDR3 nucleotides read TGCAGCGTTGATGGGGCGGGGACAGGAGATACGCAGTATTTT. Translated: CSVDGAGTGDTQYF.

The chain combines TRBV28 with TRBJ2-3; D unresolved. V dropped 4 bases and J dropped 1 base, with 6 bases sitting between them. The CDR3 spans 13 residues. CDR1 MDHEN and CDR2 SYDVKM come from the germline V gene. The CDR3 DNA is TGTGCCAGCAGTTGGCACCGCACAGATACGCAGTATTTT. Its translation: CASSWHRTDTQYF. The full variable domain, its missing parts supplied by reference TRBV28 and TRBJ2-3, is DVKVTQSSRYLVKRTGEKVFLECVQDMDHENMFWYRQDPGLGLRLIYFSYDVKMKEKGDIPEGYSVSREKKERFSLILESASTNQTSMYLCASSWHRTDTQYFGPGTRLTVL.